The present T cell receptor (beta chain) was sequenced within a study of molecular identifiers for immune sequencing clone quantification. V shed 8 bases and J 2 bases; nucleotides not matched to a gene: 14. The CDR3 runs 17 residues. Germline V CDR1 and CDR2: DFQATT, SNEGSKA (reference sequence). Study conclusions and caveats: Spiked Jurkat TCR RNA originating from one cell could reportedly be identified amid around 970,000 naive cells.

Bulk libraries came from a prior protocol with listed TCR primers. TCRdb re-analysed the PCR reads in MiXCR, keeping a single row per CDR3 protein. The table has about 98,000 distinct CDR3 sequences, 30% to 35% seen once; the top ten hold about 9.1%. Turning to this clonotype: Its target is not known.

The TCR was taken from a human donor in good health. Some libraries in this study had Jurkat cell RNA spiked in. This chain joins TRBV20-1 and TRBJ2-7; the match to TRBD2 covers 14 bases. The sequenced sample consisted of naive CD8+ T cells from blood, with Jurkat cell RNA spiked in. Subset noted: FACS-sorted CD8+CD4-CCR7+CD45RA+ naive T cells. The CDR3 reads CSQRRGLAGVGPYEQYF. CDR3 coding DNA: TGCAGTCAACGACGGGGACTAGCGGGAGTAGGCCCCTACGAGCAGTACTTC.